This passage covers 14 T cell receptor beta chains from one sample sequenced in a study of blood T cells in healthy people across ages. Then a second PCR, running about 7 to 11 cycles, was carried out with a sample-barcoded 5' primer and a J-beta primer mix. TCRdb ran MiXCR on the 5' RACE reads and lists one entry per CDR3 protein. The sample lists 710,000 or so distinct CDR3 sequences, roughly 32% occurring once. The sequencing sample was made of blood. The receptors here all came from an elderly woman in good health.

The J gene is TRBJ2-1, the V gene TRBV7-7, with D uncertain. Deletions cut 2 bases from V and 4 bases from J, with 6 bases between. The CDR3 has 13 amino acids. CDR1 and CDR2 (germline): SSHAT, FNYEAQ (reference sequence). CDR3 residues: CASSLSEYNEQFF. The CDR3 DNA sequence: TGTGCCAGCAGCTTATCGGAGTACAATGAGCAGTTCTTC.

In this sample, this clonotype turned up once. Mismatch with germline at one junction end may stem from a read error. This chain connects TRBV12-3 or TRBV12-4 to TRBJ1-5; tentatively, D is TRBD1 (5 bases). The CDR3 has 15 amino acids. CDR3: CASSFGGSSNQLQHF. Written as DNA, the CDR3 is TGTGCCAGCAGTTTTGGGGGTTCAAGCAATCAGCTCCAGCATTTT.

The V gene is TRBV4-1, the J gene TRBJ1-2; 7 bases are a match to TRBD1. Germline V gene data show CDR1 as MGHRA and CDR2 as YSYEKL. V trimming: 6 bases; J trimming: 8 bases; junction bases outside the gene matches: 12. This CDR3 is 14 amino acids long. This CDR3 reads CASSQNGQVGGYTF. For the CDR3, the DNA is TGCGCCAGCAGTCAGAACGGACAGGTTGGCGGCTACACCTTC.

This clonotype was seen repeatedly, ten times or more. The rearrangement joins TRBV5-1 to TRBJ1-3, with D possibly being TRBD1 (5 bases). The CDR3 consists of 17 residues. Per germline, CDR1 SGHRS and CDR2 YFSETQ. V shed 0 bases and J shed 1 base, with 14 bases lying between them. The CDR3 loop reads CASSLGRSRASGNTIYF. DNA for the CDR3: TGCGCCAGCAGCTTGGGACGGAGCAGGGCATCTGGAAACACCATATATTTT.

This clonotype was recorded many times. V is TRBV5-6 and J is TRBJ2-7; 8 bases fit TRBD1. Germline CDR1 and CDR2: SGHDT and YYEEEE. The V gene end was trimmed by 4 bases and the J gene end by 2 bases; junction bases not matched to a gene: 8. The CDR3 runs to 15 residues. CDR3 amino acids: CASSLDGTGPYEQYF. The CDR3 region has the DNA TGTGCCAGCAGCCTGGATGGGACAGGACCCTACGAGCAGTACTTC.

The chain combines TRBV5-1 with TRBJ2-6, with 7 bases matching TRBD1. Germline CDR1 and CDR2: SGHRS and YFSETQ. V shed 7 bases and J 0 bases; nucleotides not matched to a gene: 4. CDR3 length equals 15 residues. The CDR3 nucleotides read TGCGCCAGCCGGGACAGTTTCTCTGGGGCCAACGTCCTGACTTTC. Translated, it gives CASRDSFSGANVLTF.

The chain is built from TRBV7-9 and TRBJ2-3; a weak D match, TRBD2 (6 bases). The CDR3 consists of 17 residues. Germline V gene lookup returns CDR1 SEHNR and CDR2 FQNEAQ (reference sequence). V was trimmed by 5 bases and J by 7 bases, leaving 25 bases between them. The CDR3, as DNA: TGTGCCAGCAGCCTCTGGATTGGGGGGTCTATCCCCAATACGCAGTATTTT. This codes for CASSLWIGGSIPNTQYF.

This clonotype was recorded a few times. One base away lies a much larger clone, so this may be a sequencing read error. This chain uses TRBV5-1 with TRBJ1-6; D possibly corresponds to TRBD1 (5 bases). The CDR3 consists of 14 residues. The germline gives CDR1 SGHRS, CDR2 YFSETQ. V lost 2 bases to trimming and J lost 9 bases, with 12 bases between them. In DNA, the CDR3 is TGCGCCAGCAGCTTCGGCAGGGATAGTTCACCCCTCCACTTT. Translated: CASSFGRDSSPLHF.

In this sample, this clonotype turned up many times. In nucleotides, the CDR3 is TGTGCCAGCAGTTCATCGGGACAGGGACAAGAGACCCAGTACTTC. Its translation: CASSSSGQGQETQYF. The chain combines TRBV6-5 with TRBJ2-5; TRBD1 matches at 9 bases. In germline, CDR1 is MNHEY, CDR2 SVGAGI. Trimming at V came to 4 bases and at J to 2 bases, leaving 5 bases not matched to a gene. The CDR3 is 15 amino acids.

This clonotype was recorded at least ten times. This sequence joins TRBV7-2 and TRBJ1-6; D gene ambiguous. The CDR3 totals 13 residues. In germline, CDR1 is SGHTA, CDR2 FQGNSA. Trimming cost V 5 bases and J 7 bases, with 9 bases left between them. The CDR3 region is CASSERANSPLHF. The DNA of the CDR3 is TGTGCCAGCAGCGAACGGGCCAATTCACCCCTCCACTTT.

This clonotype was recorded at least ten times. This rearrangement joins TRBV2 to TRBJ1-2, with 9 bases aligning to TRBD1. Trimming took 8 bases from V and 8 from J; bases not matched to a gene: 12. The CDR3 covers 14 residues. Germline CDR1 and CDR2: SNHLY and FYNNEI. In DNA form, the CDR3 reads TGTGCCAGCTTCGTCTCAACAGGGGGCGGCGGCTACACCTTC. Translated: CASFVSTGGGGYTF.

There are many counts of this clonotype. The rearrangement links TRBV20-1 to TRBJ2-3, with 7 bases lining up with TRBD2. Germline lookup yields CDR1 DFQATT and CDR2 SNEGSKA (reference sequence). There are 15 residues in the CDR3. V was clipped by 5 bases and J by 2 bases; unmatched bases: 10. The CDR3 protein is CSADPSAGPTDTQYF. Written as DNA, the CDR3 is TGCAGTGCTGACCCCTCAGCGGGGCCCACAGATACGCAGTATTTT.

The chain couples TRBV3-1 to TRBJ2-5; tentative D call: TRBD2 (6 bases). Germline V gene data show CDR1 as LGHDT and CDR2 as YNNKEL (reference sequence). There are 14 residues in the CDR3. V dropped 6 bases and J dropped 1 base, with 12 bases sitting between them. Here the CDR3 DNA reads TGTGCCAGCAGAACCTCGGGGGTCCAAGAGACCCAGTACTTC. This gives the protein CASRTSGVQETQYF.

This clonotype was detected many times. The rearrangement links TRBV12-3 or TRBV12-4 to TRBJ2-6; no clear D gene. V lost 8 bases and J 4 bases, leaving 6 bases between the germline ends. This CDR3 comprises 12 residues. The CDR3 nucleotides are TGTGCCAGCGGGGAAGGGGCCAACGTCCTGACTTTC. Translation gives CASGEGANVLTF.